This TCR beta chain was found in a study of CD4 and CD8 cells across lung adenocarcinoma regions. TCRdb re-called the PCR reads through MiXCR, storing one row per CDR3 protein. The sample contains under 20,000 distinct CDR3 sequences, 45% to 55% of which appear only once. Samples came from patients with localized non-small cell lung adenocarcinoma. The CDR3 is 14 residues long. The germline V gene encodes CDR1 SGHVS and CDR2 FNYEAQ. Sequenced input: CD4+ T cells from the margin of a lung tumor. The source is a male donor with lung adenocarcinoma. The CD4 and CD8 labels of this study may be unreliable. The J gene is TRBJ2-1, the V gene TRBV7-6; no firm D call. The assigned J gene may be wrong: the sequence end matches TRBJ2-5 better. The CDR3 DNA reads as TGTGCCAGCAGCCCCTCGACAAACCAAGAGACCCAGTACTTC. Translating gives CASSPSTNQETQYF.